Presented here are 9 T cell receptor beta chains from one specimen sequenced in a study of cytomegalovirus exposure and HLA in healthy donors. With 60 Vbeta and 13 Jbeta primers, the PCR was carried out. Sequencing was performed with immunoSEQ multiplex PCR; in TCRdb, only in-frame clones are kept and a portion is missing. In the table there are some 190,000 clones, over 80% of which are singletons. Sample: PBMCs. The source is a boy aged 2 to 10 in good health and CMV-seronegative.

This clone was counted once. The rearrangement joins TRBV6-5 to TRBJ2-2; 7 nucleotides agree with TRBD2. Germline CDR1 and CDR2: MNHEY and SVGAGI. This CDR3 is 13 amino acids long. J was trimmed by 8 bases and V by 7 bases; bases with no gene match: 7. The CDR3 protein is CASTGLGVGELFF. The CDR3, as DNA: TGTGCCAGCACCGGACTAGGTGTGGGGGAGCTGTTTTTT.

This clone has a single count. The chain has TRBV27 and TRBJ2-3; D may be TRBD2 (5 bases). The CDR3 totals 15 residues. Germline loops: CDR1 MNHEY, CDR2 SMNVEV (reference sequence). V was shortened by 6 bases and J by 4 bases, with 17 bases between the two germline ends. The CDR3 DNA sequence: TGTGCCAGCAGGCCCGACTATTCACCCGCAGATACGCAGTATTTT. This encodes CASRPDYSPADTQYF.

CDR3 sequence: CASRVTGFQNIQYF. The CDR3 coding sequence is TGTGCCAGCAGGGTGACAGGGTTTCAAAACATTCAGTACTTC. The V call is TRBV6-5, the J call TRBJ2-4; TRBD1 matches 7 bases. The CDR3 has 14 amino acids. Germline CDR1 and CDR2: MNHEY and SVGAGI. The V gene end was trimmed by 6 bases and the J gene end by 5 bases; junction bases not matched to a gene: 7.

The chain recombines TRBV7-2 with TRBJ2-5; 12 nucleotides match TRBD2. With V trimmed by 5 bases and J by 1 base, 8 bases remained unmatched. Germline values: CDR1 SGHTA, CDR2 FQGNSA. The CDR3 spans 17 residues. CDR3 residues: CASSPRLAGAFQETQYF. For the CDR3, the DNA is TGTGCCAGCAGCCCTAGACTAGCGGGGGCCTTCCAAGAGACCCAGTACTTC.

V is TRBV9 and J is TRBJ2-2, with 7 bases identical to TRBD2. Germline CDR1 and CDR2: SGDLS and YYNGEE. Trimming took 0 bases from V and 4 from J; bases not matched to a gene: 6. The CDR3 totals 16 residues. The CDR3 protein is CASSVAAGVGTGELFF. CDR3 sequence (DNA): TGTGCCAGCAGCGTAGCCGCGGGAGTAGGCACCGGGGAGCTGTTTTTT.

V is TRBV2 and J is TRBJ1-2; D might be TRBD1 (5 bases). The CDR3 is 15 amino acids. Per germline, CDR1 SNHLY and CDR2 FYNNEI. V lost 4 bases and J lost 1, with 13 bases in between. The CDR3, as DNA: TGTGCCAGCAGTGGCAGGGACTTCTTTAACTATGGCTACACCTTC. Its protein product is CASSGRDFFNYGYTF.

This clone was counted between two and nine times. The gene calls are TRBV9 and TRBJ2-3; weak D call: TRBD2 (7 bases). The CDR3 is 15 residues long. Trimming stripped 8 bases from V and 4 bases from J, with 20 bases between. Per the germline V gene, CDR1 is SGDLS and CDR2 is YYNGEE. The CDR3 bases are TGTGCCAGGCATGGGGGGGCCTTGGTTTCAGATACGCAGTATTTT. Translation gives CARHGGALVSDTQYF.

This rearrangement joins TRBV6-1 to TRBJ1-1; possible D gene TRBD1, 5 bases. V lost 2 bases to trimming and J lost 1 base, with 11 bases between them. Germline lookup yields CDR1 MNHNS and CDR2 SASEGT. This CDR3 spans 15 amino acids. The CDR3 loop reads CASSEFGAGNTEAFF. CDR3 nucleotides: TGTGCCAGCAGTGAATTTGGGGCTGGGAACACTGAAGCTTTCTTT.

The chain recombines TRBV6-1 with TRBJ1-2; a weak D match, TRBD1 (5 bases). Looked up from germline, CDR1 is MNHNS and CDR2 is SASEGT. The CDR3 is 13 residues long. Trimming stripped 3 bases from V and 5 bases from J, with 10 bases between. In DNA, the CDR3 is TGTGCCAGCAGTGACGGCAGGGTATATGGCTACACCTTC. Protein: CASSDGRVYGYTF.